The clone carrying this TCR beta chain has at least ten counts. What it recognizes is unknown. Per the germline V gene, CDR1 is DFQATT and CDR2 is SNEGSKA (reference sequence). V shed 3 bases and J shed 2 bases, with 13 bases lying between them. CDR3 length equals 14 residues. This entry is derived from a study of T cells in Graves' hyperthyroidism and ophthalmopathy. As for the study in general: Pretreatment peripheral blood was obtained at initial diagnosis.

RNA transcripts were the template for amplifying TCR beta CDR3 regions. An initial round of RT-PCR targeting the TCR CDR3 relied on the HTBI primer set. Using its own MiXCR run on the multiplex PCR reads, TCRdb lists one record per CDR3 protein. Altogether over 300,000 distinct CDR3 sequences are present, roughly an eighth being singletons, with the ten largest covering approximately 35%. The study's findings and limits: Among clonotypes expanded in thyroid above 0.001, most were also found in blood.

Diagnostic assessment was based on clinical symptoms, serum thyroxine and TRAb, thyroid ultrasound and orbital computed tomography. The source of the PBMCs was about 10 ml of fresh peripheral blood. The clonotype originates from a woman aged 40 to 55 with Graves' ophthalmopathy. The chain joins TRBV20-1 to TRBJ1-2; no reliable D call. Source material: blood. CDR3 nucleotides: TGCAGTGCTAGTTCGACCTCCGCGAACTATGGCTACACCTTC. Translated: CSASSTSANYGYTF.